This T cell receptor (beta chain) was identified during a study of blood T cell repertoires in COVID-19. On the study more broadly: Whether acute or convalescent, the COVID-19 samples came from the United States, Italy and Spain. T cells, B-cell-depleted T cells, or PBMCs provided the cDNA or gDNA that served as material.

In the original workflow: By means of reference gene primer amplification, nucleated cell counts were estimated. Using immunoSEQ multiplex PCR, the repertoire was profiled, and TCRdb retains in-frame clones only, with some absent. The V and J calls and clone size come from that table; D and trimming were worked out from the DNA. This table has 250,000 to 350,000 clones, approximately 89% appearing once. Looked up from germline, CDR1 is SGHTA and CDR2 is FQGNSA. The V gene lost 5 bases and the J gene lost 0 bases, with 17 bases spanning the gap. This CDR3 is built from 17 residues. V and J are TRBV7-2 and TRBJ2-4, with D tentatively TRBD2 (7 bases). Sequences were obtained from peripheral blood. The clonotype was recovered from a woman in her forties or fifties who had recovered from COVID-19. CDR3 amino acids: CASSPRGQGLAKNIQYF. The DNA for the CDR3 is TGTGCCAGCAGCCCGCGGGGGCAGGGACTAGCCAAAAACATTCAGTACTTC.